Sequencing of this T cell receptor beta chain was carried out in a study of blood T cell repertoires in COVID-19. A Seattle source enrolled patients during active infection and followed them longitudinally. Per the study methods: Amplified reference gene primers provided the basis for estimating nucleated cell counts. TCRdb's copy holds only in-frame clones and misses some; the assay was immunoSEQ multiplex PCR. For V, J and clone size, that table is used; D and trimming come from the DNA. The sample has about 330,000 clones, roughly 87% seen once; the top ten hold approximately 9.3%. This clone was observed at least ten times. The germline CDR1 and CDR2 sequences are MNHEY and SVGAGI. CDR3 length: 15 amino acids. J lost 4 bases, V lost 6 bases, and 11 bases had no gene match.

The sequenced material came from peripheral blood. V usage is TRBV6-5 and J usage is TRBJ2-5; 7 bases are a match to TRBD1. The clonotype originates from a man under 40 with COVID-19, enrolled during active disease. The CDR3 loop reads CASRLLRGNAETQYF. CDR3 sequence (DNA): TGTGCCAGCAGGCTCCTCAGGGGGAATGCAGAGACCCAGTACTTC.